A selection of T cell receptor beta chains follows, all from one sample in a study of blood T cells in healthy people across ages. TCRdb re-called the 5' RACE reads through MiXCR, storing one row per CDR3 protein. Among some 750,000 distinct CDR3 sequences listed, 22% were seen once. Specimen: blood. The receptors were sampled from a man between 65 and 80 years old in good health. CDR3s leave out the opening cysteine and the closing phenylalanine or tryptophan. The D gene is left open where the match is weak.

D: .; V: TRBV4-3; length: 15; CDR3: ASSQGVSGRPLGEQY
D: .; V: TRBV5-1; length: 14; CDR3: ASSPGHASSGNTIY
D: .; V: TRBV10-2; length: 13; CDR3: ASSESTRVSYEQY
D: .; V: TRBV14; length: 12; CDR3: ASSQDGGHYGYT
D: .; V: TRBV5-1; length: 13; CDR3: ASTPDVISNQPQH
D: .; V: TRBV3-1; length: 11; CDR3: ASSRQGVYGYT
D: .; V: TRBV5-1; length: 13; CDR3: ASSGLTGINYGYT
D: TRBD1; V: TRBV29-1; length: 11; CDR3: SGDRGQIGEQF
D: .; V: TRBV10-1; length: 11; CDR3: ASRRQAHYGYT
D: TRBD1; V: TRBV5-1; length: 12; CDR3: ASQLQGAPNVLT
D: TRBD1; V: TRBV29-1; length: 11; CDR3: SGYATGEETQY
D: TRBD1; V: TRBV12-3/TRBV12-4; length: 12; CDR3: ASSSRGTGGEAF
D: TRBD1; V: TRBV2; length: 12; CDR3: ASSRTGVTDTQY
D: .; V: TRBV6-5; length: 12; CDR3: ASHPRGRASPLH
D: .; V: TRBV20-1; length: 13; CDR3: SASFSGQIFYEQY
D: .; V: TRBV27; length: 9; CDR3: ASPRLGGYT
D: TRBD1; V: TRBV25-1; length: 12; CDR3: ASSDRGSDEKLF